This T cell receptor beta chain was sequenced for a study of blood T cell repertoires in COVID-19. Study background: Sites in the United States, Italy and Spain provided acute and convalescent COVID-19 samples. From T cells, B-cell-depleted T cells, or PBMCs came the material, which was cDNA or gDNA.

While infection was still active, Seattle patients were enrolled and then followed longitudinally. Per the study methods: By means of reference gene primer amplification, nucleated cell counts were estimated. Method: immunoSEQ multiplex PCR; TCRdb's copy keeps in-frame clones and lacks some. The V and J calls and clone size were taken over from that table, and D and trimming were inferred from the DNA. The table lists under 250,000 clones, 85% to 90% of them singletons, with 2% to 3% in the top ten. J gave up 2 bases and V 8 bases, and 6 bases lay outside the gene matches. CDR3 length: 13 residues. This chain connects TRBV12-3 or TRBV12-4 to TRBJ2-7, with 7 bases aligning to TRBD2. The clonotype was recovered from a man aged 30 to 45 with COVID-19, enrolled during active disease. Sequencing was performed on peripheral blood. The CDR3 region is CASAGDLPYEQYF. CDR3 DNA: TGTGCCAGCGCGGGGGATCTTCCCTACGAGCAGTACTTC.